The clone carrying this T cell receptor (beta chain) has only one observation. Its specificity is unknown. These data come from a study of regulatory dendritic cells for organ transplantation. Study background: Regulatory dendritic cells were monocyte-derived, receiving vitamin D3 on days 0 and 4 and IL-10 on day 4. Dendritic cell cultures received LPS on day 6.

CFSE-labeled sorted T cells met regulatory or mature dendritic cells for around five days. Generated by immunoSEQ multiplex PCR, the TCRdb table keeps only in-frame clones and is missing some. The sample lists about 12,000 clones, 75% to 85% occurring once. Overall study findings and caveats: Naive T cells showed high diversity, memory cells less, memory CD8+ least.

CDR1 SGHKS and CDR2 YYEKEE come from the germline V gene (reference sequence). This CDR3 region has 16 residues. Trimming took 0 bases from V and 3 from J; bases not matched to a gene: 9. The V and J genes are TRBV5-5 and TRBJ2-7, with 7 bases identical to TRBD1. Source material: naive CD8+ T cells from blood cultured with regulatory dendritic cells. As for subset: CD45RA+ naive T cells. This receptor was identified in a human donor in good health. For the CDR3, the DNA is TGTGCCAGCAGCTTGGGACGGACAGGAAGGGTCTACGAGCAGTACTTC. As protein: CASSLGRTGRVYEQYF. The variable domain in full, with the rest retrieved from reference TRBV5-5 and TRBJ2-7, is DAGVTQSPTHLIKTRGQQVTLRCSPISGHKSVSWYQQVLGQGPQFIFQYYEKEERGRGNFPDRFSARQFPNYSSELNVNALLLGDSALYLCASSLGRTGRVYEQYFGPGTRLTVT.